Shown below are 21 T cell receptor beta chains from a single sample sequenced in a study of cytomegalovirus exposure and HLA in healthy donors. Assay used: immunoSEQ multiplex PCR; TCRdb lists only in-frame clones, some missing. The table has tens of thousands of clones, around 81% seen once; the top ten hold around 2.9%. Sequenced sample: PBMCs. The origin of the receptors is a man aged 25 to 40 in good health and CMV-seronegative.

This chain uses TRBV19 with TRBJ2-5, with D possibly TRBD1 on 5 matching bases. Germline CDR1 reads LNHDA; CDR2 reads SQIVND (reference sequence). V lost 6 bases to trimming and J lost 3 bases, with 14 bases between them. The CDR3 consists of 14 residues. The CDR3 DNA follows: TGTGCCAGTAGCTCAGGGCCCCTTGAAGAGACCCAGTACTTC. Amino acid sequence: CASSSGPLEETQYF.

The chain recombines TRBV19 with TRBJ2-4; D is unresolved. Germline CDR1 and CDR2: LNHDA and SQIVND (reference sequence). V lost 5 bases to trimming and J lost 3 bases, with 14 bases between them. CDR3 size: 15 residues. The CDR3 DNA is TGTGCCAGTAGTTTTCGACCCAGGTTCAAAAACATTCAGTACTTC. Protein sequence: CASSFRPRFKNIQYF. Based on the CDR3 plus reference TRBV19 and TRBJ2-4, the full variable domain is DGGITQSPKYLFRKEGQNVTLSCEQNLNHDAMYWYRQDPGQGLRLIYYSQIVNDFQKGDIAEGYSVSREKKESFPLTVTSAQKNPTAFYLCASSFRPRFKNIQYFGAGTRLSVL.

The chain uses TRBV29-1 and TRBJ1-1; a possible D gene is TRBD1 (6 bases). The germline V gene encodes CDR1 SQVTM and CDR2 ANQGSEA. CDR3 size: 12 residues. The CDR3: CTAQGAGTEAFF. In DNA, the CDR3 is TGCACGGCACAGGGAGCTGGCACTGAAGCTTTCTTT.

The V and J genes are TRBV10-3 and TRBJ2-1; 13 bases are a match to TRBD2. Germline V gives CDR1 ENHRY, CDR2 SYGVKD. CDR3 length equals 17 residues. Trimming removed 5 bases from V and 5 bases from J; junction bases left unmatched: 9. DNA for the CDR3: TGTGCCATCAGTCAATGGACTAGCGGGGGAGGAAACAATGAGCAGTTCTTC. It yields the protein CAISQWTSGGGNNEQFF.

J is TRBJ2-1 and V is TRBV7-9; possible D gene TRBD1, 5 bases. The CDR3 totals 13 residues. Germline CDR1 and CDR2: SEHNR and FQNEAQ (reference sequence). V was clipped by 6 bases and J by 13 bases, with 19 bases between them. The CDR3: CASRQTADSLQFF. For the CDR3, the DNA is TGTGCCAGCAGGCAAACAGCAGACAGCTTACAGTTCTTC.

This chain connects TRBV4-1 to TRBJ1-2; 8 bases match TRBD1. The CDR3 loop spans 18 amino acids. The germline CDR1 and CDR2 sequences are MGHRA and YSYEKL. V lost 4 bases and J lost 7; bases outside the gene matches: 20. CDR3 nucleotides: TGCGCCAGCAGCCTCCGGGACAGGAGTGAGGTTAAATGGAGTGGCTACACCTTC. Amino acids: CASSLRDRSEVKWSGYTF.

The chain is built from TRBV7-8 and TRBJ1-2; D is unresolved. CDR1 is SGHVS and CDR2 is FQNEAQ in the germline V gene. Trimming removed 6 bases from V and 4 bases from J, with 15 bases in between. The CDR3 is 14 amino acids. The CDR3 bases are TGTGCCAGCAGTTATACCCCCGGCGGCTATGGCTACACCTTC. Its translation: CASSYTPGGYGYTF.

To note about this clone: The junction differs from germline at one of its ends, possibly a read error. The chain recombines TRBV13 with TRBJ2-1; maybe TRBD1 (6 bases). The CDR3 extends over 13 amino acids. Per the germline V gene, CDR1 is PRHDT and CDR2 is FYEKMQ (reference sequence). The CDR3 sequence is CASSRSQGTVLVF. The DNA of the CDR3 is TGTGCCAGCAGCCGAAGTCAGGGGACCGTTTTGGTCTTC.

The table lists this clone with a few counts. The chain couples TRBV6-1 to TRBJ2-7; D perhaps matches TRBD2 (6 bases). Trimming pared 8 bases from V and 2 bases from J, leaving 16 bases between. The CDR3 has 14 residues. The germline gives CDR1 MNHNS, CDR2 SASEGT. The DNA for the CDR3 is TGTGCCAGCGGCAACCGGGACTTTCCCTACGAGCAGTACGTC. Translation: CASGNRDFPYEQYV.

The chain links TRBV21-1 to TRBJ2-3; the listed D gene, TRBD2, was not tested against the DNA. TRBV21-1 is described as a pseudogene. The CDR3 runs 21 residues. The CDR3 protein is CASSIRLEERAPVLSTDTQYF. The CDR3 nucleotides read TGTGCCAGCAGCATTAGACTAGAAGAGAGAGCCCCAGTCCTTAGCACAGATACGCAGTATTTT.

Here the CDR3 reads CASSPGTVPETQYF. The CDR3 region has the DNA TGTGCCAGCAGTCCGGGGACAGTCCCAGAGACCCAGTACTTC. The J gene is TRBJ2-5, the V gene TRBV27; 7 nucleotides match TRBD1. Per the germline V gene, CDR1 is MNHEY and CDR2 is SMNVEV (reference sequence). The CDR3 is 14 residues long. V trimming: 5 bases; J trimming: 4 bases; junction bases outside the gene matches: 7.

V gene TRBV12-5 combines with J gene TRBJ1-2, with a possible D match to TRBD1 (5 bases). V shed 7 bases and J shed 6 bases, with 9 bases lying between them. The V gene's germline CDR1 is LGHNT and CDR2 FRNRAP. This CDR3 has 11 residues. This CDR3 is CASVGTHGYTF. CDR3 DNA sequence: TGTGCTAGTGTCGGGACTCATGGCTACACCTTC.

The gene calls are TRBV7-9 and TRBJ2-7, with D possibly TRBD1 on 5 matching bases. V was shortened by 1 base and J by 2 bases, with 9 bases between the two germline ends. There are 14 residues in the CDR3. Germline CDR1 and CDR2: SEHNR and FQNEAQ (reference sequence). The CDR3 spells CASSLEQATYEQYF. CDR3 bases: TGTGCCAGCAGCTTAGAACAGGCTACCTACGAGCAGTACTTC.

The rearrangement links TRBV2 to TRBJ2-3; possibly TRBD2 for D (6 bases). Germline assignment: CDR1 SNHLY and CDR2 FYNNEI. V was shortened by 6 bases and J by 6 bases, with 10 bases between the two germline ends. This CDR3 has 12 residues. CDR3 DNA sequence: TGTGCCAGCAGGGCCGCGGGGGATACGCAGTATTTT. Translation: CASRAAGDTQYF.

A remark on this clone: This sample also contains other DNA sequences that code for the same CDR3. The chain carries TRBV6-5 and TRBJ1-5; D remains ambiguous. The germline V and J ends were trimmed by 2 bases and 4 bases, with 6 bases remaining between them. The CDR3 spans 13 residues. The V gene's germline CDR1 is MNHEY and CDR2 SVGAGI. DNA for the CDR3: TGTGCCAGCAGTTACGGCGGGAATCAGCCCCAGCATTTT. Translating it yields CASSYGGNQPQHF.

The V call is TRBV9, the J call TRBJ2-7; TRBD1 matches at 9 bases. The V gene's germline CDR1 is SGDLS and CDR2 YYNGEE. V lost 2 bases and J lost 5; bases outside the gene matches: 11. The CDR3 is 16 amino acids. CDR3: CASSVEDRGGLDEQYF. The CDR3 DNA sequence: TGTGCCAGCAGCGTCGAAGACAGGGGGGGTCTAGACGAGCAGTACTTC.

This clone came up a few times. J is TRBJ2-3 and V is TRBV5-1, with TRBD2 identical over 9 bases. CDR1 and CDR2 (germline): SGHRS, YFSETQ. The CDR3 consists of 16 residues. The J segment lost 4 bases and the V segment lost 1 base, leaving 7 bases of the junction unmatched. The CDR3 loop reads CASSLSGGGGADTQYF. For the CDR3, the DNA is TGCGCCAGCAGCTTGAGTGGAGGCGGGGGGGCAGATACGCAGTATTTT.

This chain uses TRBV19 with TRBJ2-7, with 9 bases aligning to TRBD1. In germline, CDR1 is LNHDA, CDR2 SQIVND (reference sequence). Germline trimming cut 5 bases from V and 3 bases from J; bases unmatched to any gene: 11. The CDR3 totals 16 residues. CDR3 region: CASSPGPGTGIYEQYF. The CDR3 DNA reads as TGTGCCAGTAGTCCAGGTCCCGGGACAGGGATCTACGAGCAGTACTTC.

The rearrangement uses TRBV27 and TRBJ1-6, with D perhaps matching TRBD1 (5 bases). The CDR3 sequence is 14 residues long. Germline lookup yields CDR1 MNHEY and CDR2 SMNVEV (reference sequence). Deletions cut 4 bases from V and 5 bases from J, with 9 bases between. The DNA of the CDR3 is TGTGCCAGCAGTTACATAGGGGATAATTCACCCCTCCACTTT. This sequence encodes CASSYIGDNSPLHF.

This chain joins TRBV28 and TRBJ1-5, with 9 bases fitting TRBD1. The CDR3 extends over 14 amino acids. The trim removed 8 bases at V and 15 bases at J, leaving 17 bases unmatched. CDR1 MDHEN and CDR2 SYDVKM come from the germline V gene. CDR3 residues: CASGDIAGQGILHF. The CDR3, as DNA: TGTGCCAGCGGGGACATAGCGGGACAGGGTATTTTGCATTTT.

The chain uses TRBV4-1 and TRBJ1-3; maybe TRBD1 (6 bases). Deletions cut 1 base from V and 1 base from J, with 14 bases between. Germline V gene data show CDR1 as MGHRA and CDR2 as YSYEKL. The CDR3 spans 17 residues. The CDR3 is CASSQALLQGSGNTIYF. CDR3 in DNA: TGCGCCAGCAGCCAAGCCCTTTTACAGGGATCTGGAAACACCATATATTTT.